This T cell receptor beta chain was captured by sequencing in a study of T cells after yellow fever vaccination (dated 2019 in TCRdb). As for the study more broadly: The SMART-Seq v4 Ultra Low Input RNA kit was used to prepare libraries from fractions with low cell numbers. To follow T-cell clones before and after both primary and booster YFV17D yellow fever vaccination, bulk TCR alpha and beta repertoires underwent longitudinal sequencing. Two healthy male donors made up the cohort, one aged 18 to 29 years and the other aged 30 to 40 years. Blood samples were taken at several timepoints before and after primary and secondary immunization, and bulk PBMC replicates and cell subsets were isolated. The research as a whole found: A small fraction of clonotypes showed up in both the CD4 and CD8 compartments, probably as a result of convergent recombination. Because only two donors were included in the study, the extent to which the findings can be generalized is limited. After the booster, most clones that had expanded after primary vaccination were detected again (around 97% of CD4 and 70% to 90% of CD8), suggesting broad maintenance of memory. Compared with the primary T-cell response, the secondary T-cell response was weaker but faster, peaking on day 5 rather than day 15. Computational filtering was required because FACS-sorted repertoires could contain abundant contaminating clonotypes from the bulk population.

Instrument used: Illumina NovaSeq 6000. TCR cDNA was synthesized by 5'RACE template switching, through which a universal primer site and unique molecular identifiers were introduced. Priming of cDNA synthesis was performed from both the TCR alpha and TCR beta constant segments. Library amplification used two PCR steps, and the second PCR step added sample barcodes and sequencing adapters. Sequencing of libraries was done on Illumina HiSeq 2500 (2x100 bp) or NovaSeq (2x150 bp). Processing in the source paper ran as follows. MIGEC was used to demultiplex reads and collapse the reads into UMI consensus sequences, and MiXCR was used for V(D)J alignment. Clonotypes responding to the vaccine were identified with edgeR on replicate PBMC samples, with the criteria of FDR below 0.01 and a log2 fold change above 5 up to day 15. Bulk clonotypes were assigned CD4 or CD8 identity according to which sequenced CD4 or CD8 repertoire held them at higher abundance. The raw public reads went through TCRdb reprocessing: fastp at Q25, MiXCR clone calling, in-frame beta chains kept. A single entry per CDR3 protein holds the most common genes and DNA from its merged rows. None of the V and J calls come from the authors' own analysis; TCRdb made them. This sample is represented by around 340,000 distinct CDR3 sequences; 12% of them were singletons. The leading ten clones occupy 3.2% of the sample.

This specimen's treatment or condition label, interpreted: live attenuated yellow fever vaccine strain. A standard Ficoll-Paque protocol was used to isolate PBMCs from peripheral blood. Dynabeads CD4 and CD8 positive selection kits were used to isolate CD4 and CD8 T-cell fractions. RNA was extracted with TriZol from bulk PBMCs, CD4 and CD8 fractions, and dextramer-positive and dextramer-negative fractions. This clonotype has a handful of counts. Its antigen remains undetermined. Within one base of it there is no much larger clone, and no base qualities were kept. There are 16 amino acids in the CDR3, from cysteine to phenylalanine inclusive. This entry keeps only the CDR3 DNA: 48 bases, framed from base 1. As encoded in the germline V gene, CDR1 is SGDLS while CDR2 is YYNGEE. Trimming accounts for 4 bases at V and 10 bases at J, while the number of junction bases matched to no gene is 15.

The sequencing here drew on CD4+ T cells sorted from PBMCs, taken 15 days after the yellow fever booster vaccination. The rearranged chain carries TRBV9 and TRBJ2-1; TRBD2 aligns with 9 central bases. The sequence was collected from a man younger than 35 who received the YFV17D yellow fever vaccine. The sequence in DNA is TGTGCCAGCAGCCCCCATGTTGGCGGGGGGGCTAGGGAGCAGTTCTTC. It encodes CASSPHVGGGAREQFF.